The present TCR beta chain was sequenced within a study of blood T cell repertoires in COVID-19. Study as a whole: The cDNA or gDNA used as material had been derived from T cells, B-cell-depleted T cells, or PBMCs.

Seattle cases were enrolled at active infection and followed longitudinally. Sequenced by immunoSEQ multiplex PCR; TCRdb stores in-frame clones only, minus some. The sample contains 220,000 or so clones, 70% to 90% of which appear only once. CDR3 length: 16 residues. Germline loops: CDR1 SGHNT, CDR2 YYREEE (reference sequence). Trimming removed 4 bases at V and 2 bases at J, with 17 bases between. The V call is TRBV5-4, the J call TRBJ2-3, with a possible D match to TRBD1 (6 bases). The sequence was collected from a woman in her fifties or sixties with COVID-19, enrolled during active disease. Sequences were obtained from peripheral blood. CDR3 protein: CASSLPVGTYTDTQYF. The CDR3 nucleotides read TGTGCCAGCAGCCTACCGGTCGGGACATACACAGATACGCAGTATTTT.